The 30 T cell receptor beta chains in this list originate from one sample, sequenced in a study of T cells after yellow fever vaccination. TCRdb re-called the 5' RACE reads through MiXCR, storing one row per CDR3 protein. The sample has some 200,000 distinct CDR3 sequences, about 3% seen once; the top ten hold approximately 3%. This sample comprised CD4+ T cells sorted from PBMCs, obtained 10 days after the yellow fever booster vaccination. The receptors shown here come from a man between 18 and 35 years old who received the YFV17D yellow fever vaccine.

The chain links TRBV5-1 to TRBJ2-5, with D possibly matching TRBD2 (5 bases). Germline loops: CDR1 SGHRS, CDR2 YFSETQ. Trimming took 5 bases from V and 1 from J, leaving 9 bases between them. This CDR3 is built from 13 residues. The DNA of the CDR3 is TGCGCCAGCAGTACGGAGGCCCAAGAGACCCAGTACTTC. Residues: CASSTEAQETQYF.

This clonotype was counted only a few times. The V call is TRBV14, the J call TRBJ2-1; D remains unclear. CDR3 length: 14 amino acids. V was trimmed by 1 base and J by 4 bases, leaving 8 bases between them. The germline V gene has CDR1 SGHDN and CDR2 FVKESK. The CDR3 DNA sequence: TGTGCCAGCAGCCAAGGAAGCATGTACAATGAGCAGTTCTTC. Translated, it gives CASSQGSMYNEQFF.

This clonotype was counted only a few times. This sequence joins TRBV7-2 and TRBJ2-5, with D uncertain. The CDR3 is 14 residues long. The germline V gene has CDR1 SGHTA and CDR2 FQGNSA. Deletions cut 5 bases from V and 9 bases from J, with 19 bases between. The CDR3 DNA is TGTGCCAGCAGCGCACTGACTCAAATTTCGGCCCAGTACTTC. Encoded protein: CASSALTQISAQYF.

V and J are TRBV6-1 and TRBJ2-7; D is perhaps TRBD1 or TRBD2 (5 bases each). Germline CDR1 reads MNHNS; CDR2 reads SASEGT. Trimming removed 1 base at V and 3 bases at J, with 13 bases between. This CDR3 is 15 amino acids long. The CDR3 loop reads CASSEGWGSGYEQYV. Written as DNA, the CDR3 is TGTGCCAGCAGTGAAGGTTGGGGCAGCGGCTACGAGCAGTACGTC.

This clonotype was picked up a small number of times. The rearrangement links TRBV7-2 to TRBJ2-1; 14 bases agree with TRBD2. V was pared by 3 bases and J by 7 bases, with 5 bases of the junction left unmatched. CDR3 length equals 16 residues. Germline lookup yields CDR1 SGHTA and CDR2 FQGNSA. Written as DNA, the CDR3 is TGTGCCAGCAGCTTTAGGACTAGCGGGGGGTCAAATGAGCAGTTCTTC. It is translated as CASSFRTSGGSNEQFF.

This clonotype was seen repeatedly, ten times or more. V gene TRBV3-1 combines with J gene TRBJ2-5; TRBD2 is a possible D gene (5 bases). Germline V CDR1 and CDR2: LGHDT, YNNKEL (reference sequence). The CDR3 is made up of 15 amino acids. Trimming took 0 bases from V and 7 from J, leaving 15 bases between them. The CDR3 region is CASSQEPRGAPTQYF. The DNA for the CDR3 is TGTGCCAGCAGCCAAGAGCCCCGGGGAGCCCCGACCCAGTACTTC.

This clonotype was counted at least ten times. The V gene is TRBV21-1, the J gene TRBJ1-6. TRBV21-1 is a recognized pseudogene. CDR3 size: 13 residues. The CDR3 bases are TGTGCCGGAATCAGTGGAAAGAATTCACCCCTCCACTTT. It codes for CAGISGKNSPLHF.

This clonotype was seen at least ten times. The J gene is TRBJ2-3, the V gene TRBV10-1, with TRBD1 as a possible D gene (6 bases). Germline lookup yields CDR1 WNHNN and CDR2 SYGVQD (reference sequence). The CDR3 is 13 amino acids. The V gene lost 5 bases and the J gene lost 4 bases, with 10 bases spanning the gap. The chain's CDR3 is CASSLQGADTQYF. CDR3 bases: TGCGCCAGCAGTCTACAGGGCGCAGATACGCAGTATTTT.

This clonotype has ten or more counts. The rearrangement joins TRBV5-1 to TRBJ2-5; D call uncertain. CDR3 size: 14 residues. Germline loops: CDR1 SGHRS, CDR2 YFSETQ. The V end lost 2 bases, the J end lost 4 bases, and 12 bases lay between the germline ends. CDR3 amino acids: CASSLSSGRETQYF. CDR3 DNA: TGCGCCAGCAGCTTATCCTCGGGCCGAGAGACCCAGTACTTC.

This clonotype was detected ten times or more. The genes are TRBV6-4 and TRBJ2-7, with 12 positions matching TRBD2. Trimming at V came to 5 bases and at J to 4 bases, leaving 6 bases not matched to a gene. The CDR3 runs 15 residues. Germline CDR1 and CDR2: MRHNA and SNTAGT. This CDR3 reads CASSFDTSGGYEQYF. The DNA of the CDR3 is TGTGCCAGCAGTTTTGACACTAGCGGGGGGTACGAGCAGTACTTC.

This clonotype was picked up one time. V usage is TRBV27 and J usage is TRBJ2-3, with 9 bases fitting TRBD1. The ends lost 7 bases at V and 7 bases at J; junction bases unmatched: 9. The germline gives CDR1 MNHEY, CDR2 SMNVEV (reference sequence). The CDR3 sequence is 14 residues long. The CDR3 loop is CASNAGTGPNTQYF. For the CDR3, the DNA is TGTGCCAGCAATGCCGGGACAGGGCCAAATACGCAGTATTTT.

The rearrangement links TRBV6-2 or TRBV6-3 to TRBJ2-6, with D possibly matching TRBD1 (5 bases). Trimming cost V 7 bases and J 0 bases, with 13 bases left between them. Germline V gene sequence: CDR1 MNHEY, CDR2 SVGEGT. The CDR3 is 16 amino acids. The DNA of the CDR3 is TGTGCCAGCACTCTACAAGGGGACTCTGGGGCCAACGTCCTGACTTTC. This codes for CASTLQGDSGANVLTF.

Points on this clonotype: The junction shows a germline mismatch at one end, possibly a read error. This chain links TRBV7-2 with TRBJ2-1; D call uncertain. Looked up from germline, CDR1 is SGHTA and CDR2 is FQGNSA. This CDR3 has 13 residues. The CDR3 loop is CASRSDPINEQSF. In nucleotides, the CDR3 is TGTGCCAGCAGATCCGACCCGATTAATGAGCAGTCCTTC.

Only a few counts were recorded for this clonotype. This chain joins TRBV19 and TRBJ1-5; D remains unclear. The CDR3 sequence is 15 residues long. The V end lost 3 bases, the J end lost 2 bases, and 11 bases lay between the germline ends. CDR1 and CDR2 from the germline V gene are LNHDA and SQIVND (reference sequence). The CDR3: CASSIVGGGNQPQHF. The CDR3 region has the DNA TGTGCCAGTAGTATCGTCGGCGGAGGCAATCAGCCCCAGCATTTT.

The chain carries TRBV10-3 and TRBJ2-7; 7 bases match TRBD2. Germline V gene data show CDR1 as ENHRY and CDR2 as SYGVKD. This CDR3 is built from 13 residues. After removal of 2 bases from V and 6 bases from J, the junction contained 4 bases not matched to a gene. CDR3 residues: CAISENPGGEQYV. CDR3 nucleotides: TGTGCCATCAGTGAGAACCCGGGGGGCGAGCAGTACGTC.

This clonotype was seen a handful of times. The rearrangement uses TRBV10-3 and TRBJ2-5; D is ambiguous. V was clipped by 6 bases and J by 2 bases, with 4 bases between them. This CDR3 has 11 amino acids. Germline V gives CDR1 ENHRY, CDR2 SYGVKD. The CDR3 bases are TGTGCCATCAGGGAACAAGAGACCCAGTACTTC. Amino acid sequence: CAIREQETQYF.

This clonotype was counted at least ten times. This chain joins TRBV7-2 and TRBJ1-6; D may be TRBD1 (5 bases). CDR1 SGHTA and CDR2 FQGNSA come from the germline V gene. V was trimmed by 5 bases and J by 12 bases, leaving 11 bases between them. The CDR3 totals 12 residues. The CDR3 region has the DNA TGTGCCAGCAGCATCCAGGGCAAACCCCTCCACTTT. It encodes CASSIQGKPLHF.

In this sample, this clonotype turned up many times. The V gene is TRBV7-9, the J gene TRBJ1-1; D is unclear. The CDR3 totals 13 residues. Trimming cost V 1 base and J 5 bases, with 8 bases left between them. CDR1 is SEHNR, CDR2 FQNEAQ, per germline (reference sequence). The CDR3 nucleotides are TGTGCCAGCAGCTTAGTACCTGGGACTGAAGCTTTCTTT. Its protein is CASSLVPGTEAFF.

The chain combines TRBV6-5 with TRBJ1-1; no clear D gene. V was pared by 7 bases and J by 4 bases, with 16 bases between. CDR1 is MNHEY, CDR2 SVGAGI, per germline. The CDR3 has 14 amino acids. CDR3 nucleotide sequence: TGTGCCAGCACTACGAAGGGTTCGAGCACTGAAGCTTTCTTT. It yields the protein CASTTKGSSTEAFF.

This clonotype was observed a few times. The chain combines TRBV12-3 or TRBV12-4 with TRBJ1-1, with D unclear. The germline V and J ends were trimmed by 2 bases and 1 base, with 8 bases remaining between them. CDR3 length: 14 amino acids. CDR3 nucleotides: TGTGCCAGCAGTTTATGGGAGAGGAACACTGAAGCTTTCTTT. Translation: CASSLWERNTEAFF.

In its sample, this clonotype was seen many times. The chain has TRBV20-1 and TRBJ2-7; D might be TRBD2 (5 bases). With 5 bases removed from V and 3 bases from J, the gap between germline ends came to 11 bases. In germline, CDR1 is DFQATT, CDR2 SNEGSKA (reference sequence). The CDR3 has 12 residues. CDR3 in amino acids: CSAPDRGYEQYF. CDR3 DNA: TGCAGTGCTCCCGACCGGGGCTACGAGCAGTACTTC.

The chain links TRBV12-3 or TRBV12-4 to TRBJ2-5; 7 positions agree with TRBD2. V lost 6 bases to trimming and J lost 1 base; unmatched junction nucleotides: 17. The CDR3 consists of 18 residues. CDR3 amino acids: CASSPGGRGLMIQETQYF. CDR3 sequence (DNA): TGTGCCAGCAGCCCCGGGGGGAGGGGCCTGATGATCCAAGAGACCCAGTACTTC.

This clonotype was seen more than once but under ten times. This rearrangement joins TRBV20-1 to TRBJ2-7, with 8 bases lining up with TRBD2. This CDR3 contains 13 residues. Germline-derived CDR1 and CDR2 are DFQATT and SNEGSKA (reference sequence). Trimming took 1 base from V and 4 from J; bases not matched to a gene: 3. This chain's CDR3 is CSARGAGDYEQYV. In nucleotides, the CDR3 is TGCAGTGCTAGAGGAGCGGGGGATTACGAGCAGTACGTC.

This clonotype has ten or more counts. DNA for the CDR3: TGTGCCAGCACCTCACCCCAAAGGGTTACCGGGGAGCTGTTTTTT. Protein: CASTSPQRVTGELFF. The V gene is TRBV7-9, the J gene TRBJ2-2, with D unclear. V was clipped by 7 bases and J by 5 bases, with 17 bases between them. Germline CDR1 and CDR2: SEHNR and FQNEAQ (reference sequence). The CDR3 contains 15 residues.

This clonotype was observed a few times. V gene TRBV5-6 combines with J gene TRBJ1-2, with TRBD1 matching over 7 bases. The CDR3 extends over 15 amino acids. The germline V gene has CDR1 SGHDT and CDR2 YYEEEE. With V trimmed by 1 base and J by 4 bases, 7 bases remained unmatched. Written as DNA, the CDR3 is TGTGCCAGCAGCTTGCTCGCGACAGGGCCCTATGGCTACACCTTC. As protein: CASSLLATGPYGYTF.

This clonotype came up many times. The chain joins TRBV10-3 to TRBJ2-3; 7 bases are a match to TRBD1. In germline, CDR1 is ENHRY, CDR2 SYGVKD. J was trimmed by 11 bases and V by 6 bases; bases with no gene match: 8. CDR3 size: 12 residues. CDR3 amino acids: CAISLDRRLQYF. CDR3 coding DNA: TGTGCCATCAGCCTGGACAGGCGACTGCAGTATTTT.

This clonotype appeared a few times. The CDR3 DNA follows: TGTGCCAGCAGCCAAGAGACAGGGGCCCTGAGATATTCACCCCTCCACTTT. Translating it yields CASSQETGALRYSPLHF. The chain joins TRBV3-1 to TRBJ1-6, with 8 nucleotides matching TRBD1. V dropped 0 bases and J dropped 8; count of bases not matched to a gene: 9. The CDR3 totals 17 residues. Germline values: CDR1 LGHDT, CDR2 YNNKEL (reference sequence).

In this sample, this clonotype turned up many times. J is TRBJ2-3 and V is TRBV6-5; 7 positions match TRBD2. Unmatched junction bases numbered 12, after V lost 8 bases and J lost 1 base. Germline V gene sequence: CDR1 MNHEY, CDR2 SVGAGI. The CDR3 length is 16 residues. The CDR3 DNA reads as TGTGCCAGCGCTGTTTTTGGGACTATGGGCACAGATACGCAGTATTTT. Its protein is CASAVFGTMGTDTQYF.

This clonotype was seen a handful of times. The V and J genes are TRBV5-4 and TRBJ2-7, with TRBD2 matching over 10 bases. Germline CDR1 is SGHNT and CDR2 is YYREEE (reference sequence). V lost 3 bases and J lost 2; bases outside the gene matches: 5. This CDR3 comprises 15 residues. This chain's CDR3 is CASSSQGTSAYEQYF. For the CDR3, the DNA is TGTGCCAGCAGCTCCCAGGGGACTAGCGCCTACGAGCAGTACTTC.

This clonotype was seen many times. The chain carries TRBV30 and TRBJ1-5; D is undetermined. Germline V gene lookup returns CDR1 GTSNPN and CDR2 SVGIG (reference sequence). Trimming removed 3 bases from V and 3 bases from J, with 9 bases in between. There are 13 residues in the CDR3. CDR3 residues: CAWRGAYNQPQHF. Here the CDR3 DNA reads TGTGCCTGGAGAGGTGCCTACAATCAGCCCCAGCATTTT.